These 19 T cell receptor beta chains share one sample of origin, sequenced in a study of T cell repertoires in cytomegalovirus infection. For these receptors, no antigen is known. From the reads, TCRdb called clonotypes with MiXCR, one entry per CDR3 protein. In the table there are some 320,000 distinct CDR3 sequences, around 29% of which are singletons. The specimen comprised cultured PBMCs, sampled from culture after CMV antigen stimulation. These TCRs come from a human donor in good health (CMV status not recorded). Some clones in this sample may be carry-over from other donors' samples.

This chain joins TRBV10-3 and TRBJ1-6; D gene ambiguous. Germline V gene lookup returns CDR1 ENHRY and CDR2 SYGVKD. V lost 0 bases and J 9 bases, leaving 15 bases between the germline ends. CDR3 length equals 16 residues. The CDR3 DNA follows: TGTGCCATCAGTGAGTCGAGCACAAACCGAGGTTCACCCCTCCACTTT. Translation: CAISESSTNRGSPLHF.

The chain is built from TRBV4-2 and TRBJ1-5, with 7 positions matching TRBD1. V lost 1 base, J lost 7 bases, and 7 bases stayed unmatched. The CDR3 contains 15 residues. Germline assignment: CDR1 LGHNA and CDR2 YNFKEQ. The chain's CDR3 is CASSQVGQGGQPQHF. The CDR3 coding sequence is TGTGCCAGCAGCCAAGTGGGGCAGGGGGGGCAGCCCCAGCATTTT.

This clonotype was detected ten times or more. The J gene is TRBJ2-7, the V gene TRBV7-6, with 8 bases identical to TRBD1. With V trimmed by 2 bases and J by 3 bases, 3 bases remained unmatched. The CDR3 is 14 residues long. Looked up from germline, CDR1 is SGHVS and CDR2 is FNYEAQ. As DNA, the CDR3 is TGTGCCAGCAGCTTACCAGGACAGGGCTACGAGCAGTACTTC. The encoded protein is CASSLPGQGYEQYF.

There are many counts of this clonotype. V and J are TRBV7-2 and TRBJ1-3; perhaps TRBD1 as D (5 bases). The CDR3 extends over 15 amino acids. The germline V gene has CDR1 SGHTA and CDR2 FQGNSA. V was pared by 1 base and J by 4 bases, with 11 bases between. CDR3: CASSLDWGNGNTIYF. In DNA form, the CDR3 reads TGTGCCAGCAGCTTAGATTGGGGGAACGGAAACACCATATATTTT.

This clonotype was counted at least ten times. CDR3 DNA: TGTGCCAGCAGTTACGGGACGGGGAATGAAAAACTGTTTTTT. Its protein is CASSYGTGNEKLFF. This chain links TRBV12-3 or TRBV12-4 with TRBJ1-4; TRBD1 might be the D (5 bases). The CDR3 is made up of 14 amino acids. Trimming removed 4 bases at V and 5 bases at J, with 11 bases between.

The V gene is TRBV5-4, the J gene TRBJ1-2; 9 bases match TRBD1. V shed 0 bases, J shed 8 bases, and the junction held 5 bases outside the gene matches. The CDR3 is 14 amino acids. Germline CDR1 is SGHNT and CDR2 is YYREEE (reference sequence). The CDR3 sequence: CASSLEQGAPGYTF. For the CDR3, the DNA is TGTGCCAGCAGCTTGGAACAGGGGGCGCCGGGCTACACCTTC.

This clonotype was observed a few times. The genes are TRBV23-1 and TRBJ2-1; 10 bases are shared with TRBD2. TRBV23-1 is an ORF for which the function is uncertain. V gave up 0 bases and J gave up 1 base; unmatched junction bases: 15. The CDR3 loop spans 21 amino acids. The CDR3 nucleotides are TGCGCCAGCAGTCAATCGACCCTCCGGACTAGCGGAGGGATATCCTACAATGAGCAGTTCTTC. Its protein is CASSQSTLRTSGGISYNEQFF.

This clonotype was observed a few times. The chain has TRBV4-2 and TRBJ2-7; 10 positions match TRBD1. With V trimmed by 0 bases and J by 3 bases, 5 bases remained unmatched. The CDR3 spans 16 residues. Germline CDR1 reads LGHNA; CDR2 reads YNFKEQ. CDR3 bases: TGTGCCAGCAGCCAAGATTTTGGGACAGGGGACTACGAGCAGTACTTC. Its protein is CASSQDFGTGDYEQYF.

The chain carries TRBV6-5 and TRBJ2-4; 7 bases match TRBD1. From germline, CDR1 is MNHEY and CDR2 SVGAGI. The V and J ends lost 4 bases and 0 bases, in that order; junction bases with no gene match: 3. CDR3 length equals 15 residues. The CDR3 region has the DNA TGTGCCAGCAGTTCACAGGGGTTAGCCAAAAACATTCAGTACTTC. Protein product: CASSSQGLAKNIQYF.

This clonotype was detected a few times. As DNA, the CDR3 is TGTGCCAGCAGCTTGACGGCGGGGGCCGGGTCCGGGGAGCTGTTTTTT. Protein: CASSLTAGAGSGELFF. The chain uses TRBV7-6 and TRBJ2-2; the D gene is possibly TRBD2 (7 bases). The CDR3 is 16 residues long. Per germline, CDR1 SGHVS and CDR2 FNYEAQ. Trimming stripped 3 bases from V and 6 bases from J, with 17 bases between.

The chain combines TRBV20-1 with TRBJ1-4; D not resolved. The ends were cut back, 3 bases at V and 7 bases at J, with 12 bases in the middle. This CDR3 spans 13 amino acids. Germline V CDR1 and CDR2: DFQATT, SNEGSKA (reference sequence). The CDR3 reads CSARRRVSEKLFF. The CDR3 nucleotides are TGCAGTGCTAGGAGGAGGGTTAGTGAAAAACTGTTTTTT.

This clonotype was observed a handful of times. A junction end diverges from the germline sequence, so it may reflect a read error. The genes are TRBV11-3 and TRBJ2-1; weak D call: TRBD1 (6 bases). The CDR3 spans 19 residues. Germline V CDR1 and CDR2: SGHNT, YENEEA. The CDR3 loop reads CASSLETGPAFSSYNEQFF. The CDR3 DNA follows: TGTGCCAGCAGCCTAGAGACAGGACCCGCTTTTAGCTCCTACAATGAGCAGTTCTTC.

This clonotype has more than one count but fewer than ten. For the CDR3, the DNA is TGTGCCAGCACCTCAAGCGGGAGTGGCAATGAGCAGTTCTTC. It codes for CASTSSGSGNEQFF. The chain uses TRBV12-3 or TRBV12-4 and TRBJ2-1, with 8 nucleotides matching TRBD2. This CDR3 is 14 amino acids long. Trimming removed 7 bases from V and 6 bases from J; junction bases left unmatched: 8.

This chain connects TRBV5-6 to TRBJ2-3, with a weak D call TRBD1 (6 bases). The CDR3 contains 15 residues. In germline, CDR1 is SGHDT, CDR2 YYEEEE. Trimming left V 0 bases short and J 6 bases short, with 14 bases between. The CDR3 DNA is TGTGCCAGCAGCTTGGAGCAGGGGCAGGCGGATACGCAGTATTTT. This encodes CASSLEQGQADTQYF. Drawing the rest from reference TRBV5-6 and TRBJ2-3, the complete variable domain is DAGVTQSPTHLIKTRGQQVTLRCSPKSGHDTVSWYQQALGQGPQFIFQYYEEEERQRGNFPDRFSGHQFPNYSSELNVNALLLGDSALYLCASSLEQGQADTQYFGPGTRLTVL.

V usage is TRBV5-1 and J usage is TRBJ1-1; possibly TRBD1 for D (5 bases). V was clipped by 1 base and J by 4 bases, with 14 bases between them. Germline CDR1 reads SGHRS; CDR2 reads YFSETQ. The CDR3 spans 15 residues. The CDR3 DNA reads TGCGCCAGCAGCTTGTTGGAAGGGGCTGCCACTGAAGCTTTCTTT. This gives the protein CASSLLEGAATEAFF. Full variable domain (outside the CDR3, taken from reference TRBV5-1 and TRBJ1-1): KAGVTQTPRYLIKTRGQQVTLSCSPISGHRSVSWYQQTPGQGLQFLFEYFSETQRNKGNFPGRFSGRQFSNSRSEMNVSTLELGDSALYLCASSLLEGAATEAFFGQGTRLTVV.

This clonotype was found many times. This chain connects TRBV7-8 to TRBJ2-5; 11 bases align to TRBD1. Germline V lookup: CDR1 SGHVS, CDR2 FQNEAQ. The CDR3 has 17 residues. After removal of 1 base from V and 5 bases from J, the junction contained 9 bases not matched to a gene. CDR3 nucleotide sequence: TGTGCCAGCAGCTTAGGGGGGACAGGGGGGATTGCGGAGACCCAGTACTTC. It encodes CASSLGGTGGIAETQYF.

This clonotype has at least ten counts. The chain links TRBV7-9 to TRBJ1-1; TRBD1 matches at 9 bases. Germline V CDR1 and CDR2: SEHNR, FQNEAQ (reference sequence). The J segment lost 2 bases and the V segment lost 5 bases, leaving 3 bases of the junction unmatched. The CDR3 is made up of 14 amino acids. Here the CDR3 reads CASSEGQGNTEAFF. CDR3 nucleotide sequence: TGTGCCAGCAGCGAGGGACAGGGTAACACTGAAGCTTTCTTT.

The chain couples TRBV10-2 to TRBJ1-1; D is unclear. Looked up from germline, CDR1 is WSHSY and CDR2 is SAAADI. The CDR3 runs 13 residues. Trimming pared 9 bases from V and 1 base from J, leaving 12 bases between. In DNA, the CDR3 is TGCGCCAGTTCTAGTCAGAAGAACACTGAAGCTTTCTTT. It codes for CASSSQKNTEAFF.

The CDR3 protein is CASSYSMGPQNIQYF. Written as DNA, the CDR3 is TGTGCCAGCAGTTACTCGATGGGCCCCCAAAACATTCAGTACTTC. The chain carries TRBV6-8 and TRBJ2-4; D gene uncertain. With 0 bases removed from V and 5 bases from J, the gap between germline ends came to 11 bases. This CDR3 region has 15 residues. Germline-derived CDR1 and CDR2 are MNHGY and SAAAGT.